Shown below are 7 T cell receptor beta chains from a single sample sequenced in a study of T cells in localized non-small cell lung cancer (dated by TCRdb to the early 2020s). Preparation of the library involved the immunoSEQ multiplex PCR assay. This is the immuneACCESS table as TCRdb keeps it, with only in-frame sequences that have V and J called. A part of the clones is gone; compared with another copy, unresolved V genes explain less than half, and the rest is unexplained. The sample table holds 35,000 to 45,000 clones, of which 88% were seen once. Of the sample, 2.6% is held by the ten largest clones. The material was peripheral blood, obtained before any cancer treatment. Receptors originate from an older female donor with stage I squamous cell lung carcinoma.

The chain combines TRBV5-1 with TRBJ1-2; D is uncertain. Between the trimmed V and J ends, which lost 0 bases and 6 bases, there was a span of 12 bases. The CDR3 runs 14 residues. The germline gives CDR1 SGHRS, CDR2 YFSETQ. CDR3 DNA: TGCGCCAGCAGCTTGGAGGGTGGCCTAAATGGCTACACCTTC. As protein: CASSLEGGLNGYTF.

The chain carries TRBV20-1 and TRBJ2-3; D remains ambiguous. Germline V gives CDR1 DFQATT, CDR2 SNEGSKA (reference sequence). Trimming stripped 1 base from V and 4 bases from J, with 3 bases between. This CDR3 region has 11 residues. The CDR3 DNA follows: TGCAGTGCTAGAGGACCAGATACGCAGTATTTT. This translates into CSARGPDTQYF.

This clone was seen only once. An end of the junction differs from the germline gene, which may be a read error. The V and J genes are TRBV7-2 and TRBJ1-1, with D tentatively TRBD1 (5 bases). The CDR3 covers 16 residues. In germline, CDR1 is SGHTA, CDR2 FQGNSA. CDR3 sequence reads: CASSQDRGRRNTEAFF. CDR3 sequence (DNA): TGCGCCAGCAGCCAAGATAGGGGACGGAGGAACACTGAAGCTTTCTTT.

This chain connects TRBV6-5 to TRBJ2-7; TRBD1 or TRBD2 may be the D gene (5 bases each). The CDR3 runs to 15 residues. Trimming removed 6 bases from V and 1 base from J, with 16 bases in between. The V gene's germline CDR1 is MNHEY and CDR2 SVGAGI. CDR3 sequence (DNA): TGTGCCAGCAGACCCGGGGCGATAGGGTCCTACGAGCAGTACTTC. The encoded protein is CASRPGAIGSYEQYF.

The CDR3: CASSEEEGSTYEQYF. Written as DNA, the CDR3 is TGTGCCAGCAGTGAAGAGGAAGGGTCCACCTACGAGCAGTACTTC. The chain joins TRBV6-1 to TRBJ2-7; unclear D gene. The V and J ends lost 1 base and 2 bases respectively, with 12 bases between them. Per the germline V gene, CDR1 is MNHNS and CDR2 is SASEGT. The CDR3 sequence is 15 residues long.

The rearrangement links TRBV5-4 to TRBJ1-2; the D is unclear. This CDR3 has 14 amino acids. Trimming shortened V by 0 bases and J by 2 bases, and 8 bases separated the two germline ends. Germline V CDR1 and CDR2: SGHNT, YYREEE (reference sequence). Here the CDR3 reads CASSLAGVNYGYTF. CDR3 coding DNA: TGTGCCAGCAGCTTGGCGGGCGTCAACTATGGCTACACCTTC.

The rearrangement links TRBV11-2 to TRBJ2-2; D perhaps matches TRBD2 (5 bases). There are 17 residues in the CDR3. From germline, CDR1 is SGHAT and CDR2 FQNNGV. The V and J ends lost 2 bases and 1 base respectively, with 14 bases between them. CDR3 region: CASSLYLLARNTGELFF. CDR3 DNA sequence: TGTGCCAGCAGCTTATACCTCCTAGCCAGGAACACCGGGGAGCTGTTTTTT.